This T cell receptor beta chain comes out of a study of blood T cell repertoires in COVID-19. Profiling relied on immunoSEQ multiplex PCR, and the TCRdb table lists in-frame clones only, not all of them. Here the sample spans about 180,000 clones, more than 65% being singletons. J was trimmed by 0 bases and V by 5 bases; bases with no gene match: 5. The CDR3 covers 15 residues. Per the germline V gene, CDR1 is SGHNT and CDR2 is YYREEE (reference sequence). This study enrolled people aged 18 to 89 from around 26 US geographic areas. The chain carries TRBV5-4 and TRBJ2-3, with 8 nucleotides matching TRBD2. Sequences were obtained from PBMCs or T cells enriched from blood (not recorded which). The receptor was isolated from a woman aged 40 to 50 with acute COVID-19. The CDR3 nucleotides read TGTGCCAGCAGAGATAGCGGGACTAGCACAGATACGCAGTATTTT. This encodes CASRDSGTSTDTQYF.